Listed here is a single T cell receptor (beta chain). Which antigen it targets is not known. Per-base quality was not reported, and no clone a single base away is much larger than it. Patients with a history of autoimmune disease or receiving systemic immunosuppression were excluded from the trial. Peripheral blood for TCR sequencing was collected from all dose cohorts at baseline, on cycle 4 day 1, and on cycle 7 day 1. The samples were drawn from a first-in-human, open-label, multicenter phase I dose-escalation trial of ivuxolimab. Adults with locally advanced or metastatic melanoma, renal cell, hepatocellular, or head and neck squamous cell carcinoma were enrolled in the trial. Before TCR sequencing, CD4+ T cells and CD8+ T cells from peripheral blood were sorted into separate populations. The entry originates in a study of OX40 agonist ivuxolimab in advanced cancers. Concerning the study at large: Ivuxolimab was a fully human IgG2 agonistic monoclonal antibody targeting the costimulatory receptor OX40 (CD134). Three dose-escalation patients achieved partial responses, one with hepatocellular carcinoma and two with cutaneous melanoma. A male proportion of roughly 80% and a mean age of about 60 years, ranging from roughly 23 to 80, were recorded for the dose-escalation cohort. Of the roughly 52 dose-escalation patients, hepatocellular carcinoma was present in around 20, melanoma in approximately 15, renal cell carcinoma in 9 and head and neck cancer in 9. Intravenous ivuxolimab was administered to patients every 2 weeks at six dose levels: 0.01, 0.1, 0.3, 1.5, 3 and 10 mg/kg. Prior anti-PD-1, anti-PD-L1 or anti-CTLA-4 therapy was permitted, and about two fifths of dose-escalation patients had received checkpoint inhibitors. The monotherapy dose-escalation portion (N of about 50 patients) of the phase I ivuxolimab trial is reported in the paper. Peripheral TCRbeta sequencing was intended to test whether TCR sequence diversity was altered and clonal T-cell expansion was caused by ivuxolimab. Study-wide findings and limitations: Low levels of normalized T-cell clonal expansion were also seen in some nonresponding patients. After ivuxolimab, CD8+ T cells had more expanded clones than CD4+ T cells on average. At doses of 0.1 to 3.0 mg/kg, clonal expansion of both CD4+ and CD8+ blood T cells was observed from baseline to week 6. The antigen specificity of the peripheral T cells that underwent clonal expansion was not determined. Partial responders in the 0.1-3.0 mg/kg groups had among the lowest normalized peripheral clonal expansion, especially among CD8+ T cells.

For sequencing of the TCRbeta CDR3 region, genomic DNA was extracted from the sorted cells. TCRbeta CDR3 regions were sequenced using the immunoSEQ Assay. TCRdb stores this immuneACCESS table with in-frame sequences only. Part of the clones is absent; in the studies checked, under half of the shortfall reflects unresolved V genes, and no reason is known for the rest. The sample table contains about 18,000 clones; only one count was recorded for 80% to 90% of them. In total, the top ten clones hold 62% of the sample. The CDR3 numbers 12 residues from cysteine through phenylalanine. This entry keeps only the CDR3 DNA: 36 bases, framed from base 1. From the germline V gene (reference sequence), CDR1 is SEHNR and CDR2 is FQNEAQ. V was cut back by 5 bases and J by 8 bases, leaving a gap of 10 bases between them.

Sequenced here: CD4+ or CD8+ T cells sorted from blood, sampled in a trial of the OX40 agonist ivuxolimab. The clonotype originates from an adult with an advanced solid tumor such as melanoma, head and neck, liver or kidney cancer. In this chain, TRBV7-9 is recombined with TRBJ2-1; the D segment could be TRBD1, given 6 matching bases. The DNA sequence follows: TGTGCCAGCAGCCTGGGGGCGGATGAGCAGTTCTTC. It translates as CASSLGADEQFF.